This TCR beta chain was sequenced during a study of cytomegalovirus exposure and HLA in healthy donors. Background on the study: The study's early data release held some 85 million unique TCRs from HLA-typed donors.

Findings and caveats of the study: Relative to the 666-donor mean, N-insertions were reportedly fewer in an Asian-associated ancestry cluster in a later analysis.

V was pared by 4 bases and J by 1 base, with 8 bases between. Germline CDR1 SQVTM, CDR2 ANQGSEA. This CDR3 is 13 amino acids long. Only a few counts were recorded for this clone. The antigen remains unidentified. The PCR employed 60 Vbeta primers together with 13 Jbeta primers. TCRdb's table, derived via immunoSEQ multiplex PCR, lists solely in-frame clones and lacks some. The sample holds 97,000 or so clones; roughly 10% are singletons and the top ten take around 4.9%. Each of the donors was a healthy bone marrow donor. The source material was PBMCs. The chain links TRBV29-1 to TRBJ1-3, with D possibly matching TRBD1 (6 bases). This clonotype was sampled from a man in his forties or fifties in good health and CMV-seropositive. This CDR3 reads CSVGTESGNTIYF. The DNA for the CDR3 is TGCAGCGTTGGGACAGAATCTGGAAACACCATATATTTT.